This T cell receptor beta chain stems from a study of vaccination and CD4 T cells after COVID-19. Study at large: Samples after vaccination came a median approximately 2.5 months past dose two, ranging 14 to 241. Overlapping spike peptides of SARS-CoV-2, HCoV-NL63, HCoV-OC43 and HCoV-229E stimulated the cells.

The V gene's germline CDR1 is MNHEY and CDR2 SVGEGT. The CDR3 has 14 amino acids. V lost 2 bases and J 2 bases, leaving 8 bases between the germline ends. Sequenced with the Oncomine TCR Beta short-read assay was DNA taken from cultured CD4+ T cells. Using its own MiXCR run on the PCR reads, TCRdb lists one record per CDR3 protein. The repertoire consists of 23,000 or so distinct CDR3 sequences, with around two fifths occurring once and the leading ten covering approximately 5.4%. Stated time point: late sampling 161 to 241 days after vaccination in three convalescent patients. Described treatment: roughly 10-day PBMC culture with coronavirus spike peptide pools or control peptides (ViraFEST assay). Findings of the study overall: Post-vaccination, and not before, a median 86.3% of reactive clones appeared in convalescent patients.

This clonotype was counted a few times. Its antigen is still unknown. This receptor was obtained from a human donor who had recovered from COVID-19. The chain is built from TRBV6-2 or TRBV6-3 and TRBJ2-3; maybe TRBD2 (5 bases). Sequenced here: CD4+ T cells from blood, cultured in vitro, sampled about 7 months after SARS-CoV-2 vaccination. DNA of the CDR3: TGTGCCAGCAGTTACGAGACTACCACAGATACGCAGTATTTT. Residues: CASSYETTTDTQYF.